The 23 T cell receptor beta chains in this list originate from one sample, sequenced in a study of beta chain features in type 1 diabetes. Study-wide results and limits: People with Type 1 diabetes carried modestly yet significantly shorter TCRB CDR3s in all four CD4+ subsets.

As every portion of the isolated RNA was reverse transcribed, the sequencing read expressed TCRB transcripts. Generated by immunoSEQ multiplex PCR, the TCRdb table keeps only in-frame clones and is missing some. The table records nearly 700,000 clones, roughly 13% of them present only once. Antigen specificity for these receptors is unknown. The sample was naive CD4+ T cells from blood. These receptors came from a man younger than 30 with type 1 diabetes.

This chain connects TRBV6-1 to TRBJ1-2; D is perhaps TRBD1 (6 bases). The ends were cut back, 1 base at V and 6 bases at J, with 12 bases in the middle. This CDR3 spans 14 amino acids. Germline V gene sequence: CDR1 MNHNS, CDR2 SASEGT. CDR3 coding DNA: TGTGCCAGCAGTGAAGGGACAGTGGGAGATGGCTACACCTTC. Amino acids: CASSEGTVGDGYTF.

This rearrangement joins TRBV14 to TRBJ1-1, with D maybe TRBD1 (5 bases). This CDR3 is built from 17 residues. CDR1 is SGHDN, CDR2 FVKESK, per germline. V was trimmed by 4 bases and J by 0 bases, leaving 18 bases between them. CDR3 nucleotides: TGTGCCAGCAGCCCCCGTGTCGACAGCCTAATGAACACTGAAGCTTTCTTT. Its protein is CASSPRVDSLMNTEAFF.

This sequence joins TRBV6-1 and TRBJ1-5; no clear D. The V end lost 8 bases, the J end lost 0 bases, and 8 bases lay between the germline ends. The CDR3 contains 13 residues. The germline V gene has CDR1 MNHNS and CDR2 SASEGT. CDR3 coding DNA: TGTGCCAGCGGGAGGAATAGCAATCAGCCCCAGCATTTT. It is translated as CASGRNSNQPQHF.

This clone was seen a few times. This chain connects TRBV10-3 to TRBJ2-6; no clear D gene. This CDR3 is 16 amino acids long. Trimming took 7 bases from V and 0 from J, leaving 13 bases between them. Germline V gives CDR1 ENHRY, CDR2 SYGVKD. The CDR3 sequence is CAIIDEVSSGANVLTF. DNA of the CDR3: TGTGCCATCATTGATGAGGTTAGCTCTGGGGCCAACGTCCTGACTTTC.

DNA of the CDR3: TGTGCCAGCAGCCCCGCTGGAAACACCATATATTTT. Translating it yields CASSPAGNTIYF. The chain carries TRBV7-6 and TRBJ1-3; D is uncertain. Trimming left V 5 bases short and J 2 bases short, with 4 bases between. The CDR3 has 12 amino acids. Germline assignment: CDR1 SGHVS and CDR2 FNYEAQ.

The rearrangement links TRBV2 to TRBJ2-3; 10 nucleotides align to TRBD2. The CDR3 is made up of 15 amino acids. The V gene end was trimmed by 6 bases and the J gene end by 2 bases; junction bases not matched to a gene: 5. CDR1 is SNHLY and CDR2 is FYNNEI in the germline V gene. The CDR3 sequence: CASRRAGGPTDTQYF. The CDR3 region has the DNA TGTGCCAGCAGACGAGCGGGGGGGCCCACAGATACGCAGTATTTT.

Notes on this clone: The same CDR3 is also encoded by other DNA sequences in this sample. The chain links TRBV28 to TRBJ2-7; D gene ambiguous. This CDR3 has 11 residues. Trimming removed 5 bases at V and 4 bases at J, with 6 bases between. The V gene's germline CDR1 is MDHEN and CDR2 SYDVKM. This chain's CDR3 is CASSQVYEQYF. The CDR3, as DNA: TGTGCCAGCAGTCAGGTTTACGAGCAGTACTTC.

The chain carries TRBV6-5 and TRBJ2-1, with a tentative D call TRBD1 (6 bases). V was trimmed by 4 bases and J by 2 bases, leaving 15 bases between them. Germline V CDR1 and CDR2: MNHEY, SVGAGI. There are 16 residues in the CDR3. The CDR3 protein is CASSLDRQATYNEQFF. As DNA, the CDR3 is TGTGCCAGCAGTTTAGACCGACAGGCAACCTACAATGAGCAGTTCTTC.

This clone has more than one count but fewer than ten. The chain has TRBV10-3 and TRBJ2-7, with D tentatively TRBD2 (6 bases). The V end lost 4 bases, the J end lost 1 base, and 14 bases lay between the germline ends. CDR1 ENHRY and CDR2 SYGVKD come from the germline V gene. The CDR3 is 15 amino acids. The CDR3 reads CAISVSRDVSYEQYF. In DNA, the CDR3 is TGTGCCATCAGTGTCTCGCGGGACGTGTCCTACGAGCAGTACTTC.

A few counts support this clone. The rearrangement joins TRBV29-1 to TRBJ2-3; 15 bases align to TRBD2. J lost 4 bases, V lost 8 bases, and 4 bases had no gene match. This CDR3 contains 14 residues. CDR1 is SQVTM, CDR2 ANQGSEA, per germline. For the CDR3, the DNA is TGCAGCCTGAGGACTAGCGGGGGGGCAGATACGCAGTATTTT. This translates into CSLRTSGGADTQYF.

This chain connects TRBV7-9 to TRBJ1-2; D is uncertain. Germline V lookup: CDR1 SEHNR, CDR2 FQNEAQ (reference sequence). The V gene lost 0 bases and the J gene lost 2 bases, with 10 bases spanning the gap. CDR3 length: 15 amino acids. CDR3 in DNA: TGTGCCAGCAGCTTAGCCGGTCCAGCGAACTATGGCTACACCTTC. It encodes CASSLAGPANYGYTF.

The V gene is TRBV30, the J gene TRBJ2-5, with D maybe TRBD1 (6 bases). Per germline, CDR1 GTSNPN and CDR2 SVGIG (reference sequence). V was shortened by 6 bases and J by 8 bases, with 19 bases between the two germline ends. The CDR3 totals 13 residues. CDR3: CACTDRRLVTQYF. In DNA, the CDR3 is TGTGCCTGCACCGACAGGCGTCTTGTTACCCAGTACTTC. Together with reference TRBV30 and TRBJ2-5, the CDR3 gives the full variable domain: SQTIHQWPATLVQPVGSPLSLECTVEGTSNPNLYWYRQAAGRGLQLLFYSVGIGQISSEVPQNLSASRPQDRQFILSSKKLLLSDSGFYLCACTDRRLVTQYFGPGTRLLVL.

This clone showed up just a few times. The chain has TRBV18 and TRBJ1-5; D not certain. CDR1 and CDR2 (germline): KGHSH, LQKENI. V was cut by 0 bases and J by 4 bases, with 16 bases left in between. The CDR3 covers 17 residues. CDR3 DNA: TGTGCCAGCTCACCACCTAACCCATCCGGGAAGAATCAGCCCCAGCATTTT. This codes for CASSPPNPSGKNQPQHF.

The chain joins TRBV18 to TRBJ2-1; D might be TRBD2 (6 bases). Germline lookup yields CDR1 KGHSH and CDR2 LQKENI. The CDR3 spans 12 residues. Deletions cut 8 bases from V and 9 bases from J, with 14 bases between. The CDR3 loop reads CASTAMEGEQFF. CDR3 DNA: TGTGCCAGCACCGCCATGGAGGGTGAGCAGTTCTTC.

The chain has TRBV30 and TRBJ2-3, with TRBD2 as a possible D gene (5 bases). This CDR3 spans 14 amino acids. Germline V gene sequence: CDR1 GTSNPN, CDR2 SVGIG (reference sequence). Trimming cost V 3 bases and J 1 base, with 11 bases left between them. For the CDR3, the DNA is TGTGCCTGGAGGAGAGCCGGGGGCACAGATACGCAGTATTTT. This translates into CAWRRAGGTDTQYF.

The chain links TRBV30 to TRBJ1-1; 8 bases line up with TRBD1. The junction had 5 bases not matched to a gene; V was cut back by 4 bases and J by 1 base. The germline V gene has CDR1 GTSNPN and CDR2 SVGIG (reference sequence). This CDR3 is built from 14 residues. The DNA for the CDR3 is TGTGCCTGGACTCGGGACAGGTCGAACACTGAAGCTTTCTTT. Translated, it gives CAWTRDRSNTEAFF.

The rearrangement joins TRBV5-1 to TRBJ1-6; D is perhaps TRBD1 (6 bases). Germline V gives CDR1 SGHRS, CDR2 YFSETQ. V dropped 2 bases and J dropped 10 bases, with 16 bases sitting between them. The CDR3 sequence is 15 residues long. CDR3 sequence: CASSLDRLLLSPLHF. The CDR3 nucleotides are TGCGCCAGCAGCTTAGACAGGCTGTTGCTGTCACCCCTCCACTTT.

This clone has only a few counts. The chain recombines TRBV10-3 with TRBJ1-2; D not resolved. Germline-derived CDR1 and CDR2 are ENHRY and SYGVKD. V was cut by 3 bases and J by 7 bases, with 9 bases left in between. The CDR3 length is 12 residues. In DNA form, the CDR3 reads TGTGCCATCAGTGATTTCCTTACTGGCTACACCTTC. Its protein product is CAISDFLTGYTF.

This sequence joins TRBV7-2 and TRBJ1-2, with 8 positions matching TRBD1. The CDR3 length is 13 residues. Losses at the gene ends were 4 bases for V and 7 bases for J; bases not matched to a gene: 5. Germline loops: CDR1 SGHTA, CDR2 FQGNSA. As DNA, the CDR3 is TGTGCCAGCAGCTCACAGGGGGGTCTTGGCTACACCTTC. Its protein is CASSSQGGLGYTF.

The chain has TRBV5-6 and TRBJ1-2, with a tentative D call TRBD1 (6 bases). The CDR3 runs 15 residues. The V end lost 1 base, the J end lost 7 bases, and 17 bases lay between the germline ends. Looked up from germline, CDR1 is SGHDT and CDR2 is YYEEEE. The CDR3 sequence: CASSLRGSGAGGYTF. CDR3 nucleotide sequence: TGTGCCAGCAGCTTGAGAGGGTCAGGGGCCGGTGGCTACACCTTC.

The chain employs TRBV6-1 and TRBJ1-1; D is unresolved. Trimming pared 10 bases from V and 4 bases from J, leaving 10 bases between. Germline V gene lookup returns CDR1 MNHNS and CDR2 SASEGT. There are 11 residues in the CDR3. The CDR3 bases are TGTGCCACCCTTCGAGGCACTGAAGCTTTCTTT. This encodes CATLRGTEAFF.

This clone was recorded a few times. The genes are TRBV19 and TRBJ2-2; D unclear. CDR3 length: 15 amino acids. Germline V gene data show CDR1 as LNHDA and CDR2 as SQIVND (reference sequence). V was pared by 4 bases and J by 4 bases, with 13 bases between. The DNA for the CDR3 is TGTGCCAGTAGTACCCGACGGTCGGTCACCGGGGAGCTGTTTTTT. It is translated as CASSTRRSVTGELFF.

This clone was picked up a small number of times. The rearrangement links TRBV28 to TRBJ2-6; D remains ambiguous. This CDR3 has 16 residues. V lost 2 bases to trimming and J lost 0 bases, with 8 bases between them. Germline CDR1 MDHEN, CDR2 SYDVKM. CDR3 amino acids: CASSLRRISGANVLTF. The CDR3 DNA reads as TGTGCCAGCAGTTTACGTAGGATCTCTGGGGCCAACGTCCTGACTTTC.